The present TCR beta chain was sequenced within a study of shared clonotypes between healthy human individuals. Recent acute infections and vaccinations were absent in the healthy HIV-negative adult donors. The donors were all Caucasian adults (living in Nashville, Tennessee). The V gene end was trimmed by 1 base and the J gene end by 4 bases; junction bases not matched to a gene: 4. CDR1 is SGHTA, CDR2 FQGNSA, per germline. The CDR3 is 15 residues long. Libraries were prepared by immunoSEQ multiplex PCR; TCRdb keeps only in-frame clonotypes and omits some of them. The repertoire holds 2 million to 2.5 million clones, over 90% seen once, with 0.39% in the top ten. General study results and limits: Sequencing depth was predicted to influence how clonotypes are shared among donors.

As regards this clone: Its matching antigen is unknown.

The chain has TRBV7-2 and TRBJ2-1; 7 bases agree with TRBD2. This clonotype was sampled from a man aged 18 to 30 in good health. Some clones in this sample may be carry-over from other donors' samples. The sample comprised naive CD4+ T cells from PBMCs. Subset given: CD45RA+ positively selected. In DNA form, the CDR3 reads TGTGCCAGCAGCTTAGAGGCTAGCGGATACAATGAGCAGTTCTTC. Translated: CASSLEASGYNEQFF.